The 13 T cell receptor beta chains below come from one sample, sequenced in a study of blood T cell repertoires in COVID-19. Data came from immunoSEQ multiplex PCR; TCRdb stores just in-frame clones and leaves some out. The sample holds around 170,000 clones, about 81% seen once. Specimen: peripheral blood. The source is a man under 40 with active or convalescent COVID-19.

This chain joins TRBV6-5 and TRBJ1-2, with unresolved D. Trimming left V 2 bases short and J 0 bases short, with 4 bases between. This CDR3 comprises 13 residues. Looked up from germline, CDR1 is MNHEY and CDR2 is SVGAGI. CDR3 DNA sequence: TGTGCCAGCAGTTACCGGTCTAACTATGGCTACACCTTC. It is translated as CASSYRSNYGYTF.

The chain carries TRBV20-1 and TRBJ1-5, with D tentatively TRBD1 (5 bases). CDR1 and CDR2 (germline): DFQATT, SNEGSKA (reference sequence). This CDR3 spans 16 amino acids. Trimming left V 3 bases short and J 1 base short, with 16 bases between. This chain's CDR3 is CSASEDGGGSNQPQHF. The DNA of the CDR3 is TGCAGTGCTAGTGAGGACGGGGGGGGGAGCAATCAGCCCCAGCATTTT.

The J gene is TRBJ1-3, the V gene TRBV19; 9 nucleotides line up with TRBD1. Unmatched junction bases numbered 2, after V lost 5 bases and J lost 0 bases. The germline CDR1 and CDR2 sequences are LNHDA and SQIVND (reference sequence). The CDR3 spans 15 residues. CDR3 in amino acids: CASSLDRGSGNTIYF. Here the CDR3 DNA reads TGTGCCAGTAGTCTGGACAGGGGCTCTGGAAACACCATATATTTT.

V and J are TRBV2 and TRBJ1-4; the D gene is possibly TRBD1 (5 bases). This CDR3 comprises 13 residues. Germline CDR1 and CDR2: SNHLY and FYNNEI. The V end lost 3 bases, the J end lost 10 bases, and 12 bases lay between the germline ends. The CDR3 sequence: CASSDRASGKLFF. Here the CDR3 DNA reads TGTGCCAGCAGTGACAGGGCTTCCGGAAAACTGTTTTTT.

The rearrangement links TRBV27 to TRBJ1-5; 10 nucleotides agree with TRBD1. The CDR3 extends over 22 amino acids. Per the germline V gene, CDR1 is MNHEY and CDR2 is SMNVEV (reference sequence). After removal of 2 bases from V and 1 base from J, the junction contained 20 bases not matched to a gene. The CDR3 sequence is CASSLVVPGQGKWAISNQPQHF. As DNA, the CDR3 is TGTGCCAGCAGTTTAGTCGTCCCGGGACAGGGGAAGTGGGCTATAAGCAATCAGCCCCAGCATTTT.

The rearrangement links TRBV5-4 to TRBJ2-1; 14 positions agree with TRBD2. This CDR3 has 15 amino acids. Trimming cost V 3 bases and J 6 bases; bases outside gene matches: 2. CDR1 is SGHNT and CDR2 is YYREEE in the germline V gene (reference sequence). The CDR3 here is CASSSGTSGGNEQFF. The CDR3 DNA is TGTGCCAGCAGCTCGGGGACTAGCGGGGGCAATGAGCAGTTCTTC.

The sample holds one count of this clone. CDR3 loop: CASSQRRRTGCETQYF. CDR3 nucleotide sequence: TGTGCCAGCAGCCAAAGGCGTAGGACAGGGTGCGAGACCCAGTACTTC. This chain uses TRBV3-1 (or the pseudogene TRBV3-2) with TRBJ2-5; 8 bases agree with TRBD1. The V segment lost 2 bases and the J segment 5 bases; nucleotides outside the gene matches: 10. The CDR3 is made up of 16 amino acids. Germline CDR1 and CDR2: LGHDT and YNNKEL (reference sequence).

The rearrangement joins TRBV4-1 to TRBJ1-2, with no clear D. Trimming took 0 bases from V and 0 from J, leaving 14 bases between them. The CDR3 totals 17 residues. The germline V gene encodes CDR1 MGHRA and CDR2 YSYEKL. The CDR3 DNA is TGCGCCAGCAGCCAAGATTCCTGGGCCGCAGCTAACTATGGCTACACCTTC. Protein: CASSQDSWAAANYGYTF.

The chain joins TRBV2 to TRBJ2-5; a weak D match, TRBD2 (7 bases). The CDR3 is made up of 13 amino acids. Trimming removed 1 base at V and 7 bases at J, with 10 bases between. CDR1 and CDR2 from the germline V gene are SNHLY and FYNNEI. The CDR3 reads CASSEGEGGTQYF. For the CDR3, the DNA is TGTGCCAGCAGTGAAGGGGAGGGGGGGACCCAGTACTTC.

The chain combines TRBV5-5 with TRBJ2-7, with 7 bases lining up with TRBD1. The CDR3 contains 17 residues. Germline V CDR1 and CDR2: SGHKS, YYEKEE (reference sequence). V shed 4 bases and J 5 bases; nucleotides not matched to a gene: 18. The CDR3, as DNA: TGTGCCAGCAGCCCGCACGCAGGGGGATCGATGGCCAACGAGCAGTACGTC. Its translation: CASSPHAGGSMANEQYV.

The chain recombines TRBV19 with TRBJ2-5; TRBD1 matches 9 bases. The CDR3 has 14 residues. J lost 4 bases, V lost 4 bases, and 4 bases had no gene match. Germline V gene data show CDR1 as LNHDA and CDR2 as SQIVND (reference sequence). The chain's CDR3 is CASSTRTGAETQYF. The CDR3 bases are TGTGCCAGTAGTACGAGGACAGGGGCAGAGACCCAGTACTTC. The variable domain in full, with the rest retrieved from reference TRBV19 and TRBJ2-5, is DGGITQSPKYLFRKEGQNVTLSCEQNLNHDAMYWYRQDPGQGLRLIYYSQIVNDFQKGDIAEGYSVSREKKESFPLTVTSAQKNPTAFYLCASSTRTGAETQYFGPGTRLLVL.

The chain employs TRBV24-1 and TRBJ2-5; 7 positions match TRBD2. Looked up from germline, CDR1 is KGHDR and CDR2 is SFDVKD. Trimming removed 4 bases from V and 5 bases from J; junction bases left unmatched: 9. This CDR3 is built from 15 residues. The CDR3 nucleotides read TGTGCCACCAGTGAGGGGGGGTTAGGTTGGGAGACCCAGTACTTC. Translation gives CATSEGGLGWETQYF.

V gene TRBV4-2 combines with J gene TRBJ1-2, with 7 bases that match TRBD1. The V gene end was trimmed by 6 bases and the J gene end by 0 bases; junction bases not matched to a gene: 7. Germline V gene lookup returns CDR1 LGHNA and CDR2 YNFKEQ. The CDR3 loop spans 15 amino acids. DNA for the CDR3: TGTGCCAGCAGTCTTCGGACAGGAGCTAACTATGGCTACACCTTC. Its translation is CASSLRTGANYGYTF.